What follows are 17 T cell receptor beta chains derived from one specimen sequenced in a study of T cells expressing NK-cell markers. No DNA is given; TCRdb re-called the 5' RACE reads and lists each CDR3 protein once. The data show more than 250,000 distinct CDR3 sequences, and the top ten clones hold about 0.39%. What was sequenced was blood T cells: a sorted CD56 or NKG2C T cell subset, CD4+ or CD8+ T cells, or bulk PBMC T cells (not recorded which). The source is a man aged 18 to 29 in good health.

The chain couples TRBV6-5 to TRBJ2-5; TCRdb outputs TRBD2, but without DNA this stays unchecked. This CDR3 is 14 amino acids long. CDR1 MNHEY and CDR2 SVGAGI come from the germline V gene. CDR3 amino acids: CASSYSSREGTQYF.

The CDR3 protein is CASSLNSAGSTDTQYF. The genes are TRBV7-3 and TRBJ2-3; the D call of TRBD1 rests on TCRdb alone, since no DNA is present to check it. There are 16 residues in the CDR3. The V gene's germline CDR1 is SGHTA and CDR2 FQGTGA.

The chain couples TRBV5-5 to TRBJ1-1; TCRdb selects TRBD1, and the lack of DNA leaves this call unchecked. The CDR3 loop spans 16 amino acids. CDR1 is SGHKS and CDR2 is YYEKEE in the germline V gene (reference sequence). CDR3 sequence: CASSLRTGRLNTEAFF.

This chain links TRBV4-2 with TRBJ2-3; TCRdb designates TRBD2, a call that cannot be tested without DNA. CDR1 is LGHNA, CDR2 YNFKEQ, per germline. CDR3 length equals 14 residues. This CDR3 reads CASSQGGDTDTQYF.

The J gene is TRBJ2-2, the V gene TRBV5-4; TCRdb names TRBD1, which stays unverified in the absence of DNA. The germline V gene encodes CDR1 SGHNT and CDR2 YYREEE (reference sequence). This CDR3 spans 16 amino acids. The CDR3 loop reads CASSLPGQGGSGELFF. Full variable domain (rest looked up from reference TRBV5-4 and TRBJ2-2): ETGVTQSPTHLIKTRGQQVTLRCSSQSGHNTVSWYQQALGQGPQFIFQYYREEENGRGNFPPRFSGLQFPNYSSELNVNALELDDSALYLCASSLPGQGGSGELFFGEGSRLTVL.

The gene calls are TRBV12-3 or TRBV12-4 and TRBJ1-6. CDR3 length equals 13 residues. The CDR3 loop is CASSLLLSSPLHF.

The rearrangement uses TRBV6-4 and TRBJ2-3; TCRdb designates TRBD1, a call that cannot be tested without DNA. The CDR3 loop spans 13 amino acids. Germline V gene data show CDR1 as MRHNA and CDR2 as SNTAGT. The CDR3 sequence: CATTPRDTDTQYF.

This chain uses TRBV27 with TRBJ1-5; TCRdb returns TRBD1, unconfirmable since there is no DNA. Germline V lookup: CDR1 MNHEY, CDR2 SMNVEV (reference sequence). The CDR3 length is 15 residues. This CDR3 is CASRGGPGVNQPQHF.

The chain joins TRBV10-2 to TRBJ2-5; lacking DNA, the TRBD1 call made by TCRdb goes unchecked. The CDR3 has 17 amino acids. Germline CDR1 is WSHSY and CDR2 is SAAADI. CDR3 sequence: CASGGTLGLTGGETQYF.

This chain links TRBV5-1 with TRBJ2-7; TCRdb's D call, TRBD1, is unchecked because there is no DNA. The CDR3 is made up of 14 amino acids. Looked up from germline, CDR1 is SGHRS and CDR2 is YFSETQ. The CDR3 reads CASSLRDRGNEQYF.

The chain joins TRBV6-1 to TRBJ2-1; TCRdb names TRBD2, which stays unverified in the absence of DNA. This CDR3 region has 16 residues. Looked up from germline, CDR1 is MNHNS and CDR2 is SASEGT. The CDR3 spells CASTTKGSSSYNEQFF.

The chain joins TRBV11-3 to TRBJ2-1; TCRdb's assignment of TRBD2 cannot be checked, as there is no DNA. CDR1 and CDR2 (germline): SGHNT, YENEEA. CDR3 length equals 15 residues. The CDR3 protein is CASSLAPTSWNEQFF.

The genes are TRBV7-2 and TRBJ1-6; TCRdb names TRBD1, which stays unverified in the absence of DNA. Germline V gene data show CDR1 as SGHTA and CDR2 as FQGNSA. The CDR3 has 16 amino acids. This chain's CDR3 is CASSSGQGATNSPLHF.

CDR3 sequence reads: CAWRVGTGGNWETQYF. J is TRBJ2-5 and V is TRBV30; TCRdb returns TRBD1, unconfirmable since there is no DNA. Germline V CDR1 and CDR2: GTSNPN, SVGIG (reference sequence). The CDR3 extends over 16 amino acids.

CDR3: CASTFPGQGANEQFF. This chain joins TRBV7-9 and TRBJ2-1; the TCRdb D gene call, TRBD1, has no DNA to confirm it. Germline V gene data show CDR1 as SEHNR and CDR2 as FQNEAQ (reference sequence). This CDR3 spans 15 amino acids.

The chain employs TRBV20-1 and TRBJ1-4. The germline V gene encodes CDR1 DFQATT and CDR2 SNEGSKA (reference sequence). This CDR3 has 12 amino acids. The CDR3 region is CSVDPPNEKLFF.

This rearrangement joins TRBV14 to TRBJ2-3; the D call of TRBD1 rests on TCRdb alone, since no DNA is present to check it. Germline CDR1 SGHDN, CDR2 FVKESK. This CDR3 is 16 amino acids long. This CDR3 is CASSQERLRATDTQYF.